This T cell receptor (beta chain) was identified during a study of shared clonotypes between healthy human individuals. At the level of the study: Used for every donor were three CD4 naive, three CD4 memory, two CD8 naive and one CD8 memory plate. Study findings and constraints: Blood was the sole source, and tissue repertoires probably differ.

It was CD45RO-negative cells, positively selected for CCR7, that made up naive CD8 cells, with terminally differentiated effector memory CD45RA+ cells excluded. A word on this clone: As yet, its antigen is unknown.

This table comes from immunoSEQ multiplex PCR, and its TCRdb copy is limited to in-frame clones, with some not included. The profile covers 800,000 to 950,000 clones, with around 96% appearing a single time and about 0.21% taken by the ten largest. The source material was naive CD8+ T cells sorted from blood. The sequence derives from a man aged 30 to 45 in good health.

Here the CDR3 reads CATSSNTGGIEPQHF. CDR3 DNA: TGTGCCACCAGCAGTAATACAGGGGGCATAGAGCCCCAGCATTTT. This chain connects TRBV15 to TRBJ1-5; 9 bases are shared with TRBD1. Germline CDR1 LNHNV, CDR2 YYDKDF (reference sequence). This CDR3 is 15 amino acids long. With V trimmed by 3 bases and J by 8 bases, 8 bases remained unmatched.